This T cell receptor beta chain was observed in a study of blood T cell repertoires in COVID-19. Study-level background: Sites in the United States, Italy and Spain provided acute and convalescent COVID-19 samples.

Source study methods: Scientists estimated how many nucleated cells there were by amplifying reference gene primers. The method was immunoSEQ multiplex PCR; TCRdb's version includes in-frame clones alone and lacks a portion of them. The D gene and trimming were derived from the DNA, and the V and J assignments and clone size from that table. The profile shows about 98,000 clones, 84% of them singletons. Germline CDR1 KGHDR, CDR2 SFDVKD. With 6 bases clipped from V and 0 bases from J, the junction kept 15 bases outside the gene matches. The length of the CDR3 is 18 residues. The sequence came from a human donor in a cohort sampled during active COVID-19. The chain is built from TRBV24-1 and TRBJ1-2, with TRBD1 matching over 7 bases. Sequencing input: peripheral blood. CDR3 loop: CATSFFKVGTDPNYGYTF. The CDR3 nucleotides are TGTGCCACCAGTTTTTTTAAGGTCGGGACAGACCCTAACTATGGCTACACCTTC.